The 8 T cell receptor beta chains below were found in one sample sequenced in a study of control samples from healthy donors and cancer patients. The assay was immunoSEQ multiplex PCR, and TCRdb's table has in-frame clones only and misses some. The sample lists about 220,000 clones, about 95% occurring once. Sample: blood. The receptors originated from a man in his fifties or sixties in good health.

The CDR3 DNA follows: TGTGCCAGCAGCTTTATGCGTGACAATGAGCAGTTCTTC. This gives the protein CASSFMRDNEQFF. The rearrangement joins TRBV7-2 to TRBJ2-1; D gene unclear. From germline, CDR1 is SGHTA and CDR2 FQGNSA. Trimming left V 3 bases short and J 5 bases short, with 8 bases between. This CDR3 region has 13 residues.

The chain links TRBV5-1 to TRBJ1-5; 8 bases match TRBD1. The CDR3 spans 14 residues. Germline V CDR1 and CDR2: SGHRS, YFSETQ. Losses at the gene ends were 1 base for V and 9 bases for J; bases not matched to a gene: 6. The CDR3: CASSLQGAGGPQHF. The CDR3 DNA reads as TGCGCCAGCAGCTTGCAGGGGGCAGGGGGGCCCCAGCATTTT.

The DNA of the CDR3 is TGTGCCAGCAGCTTGGGGGTGAACACTGAAGCTTTCTTT. Its translation: CASSLGVNTEAFF. The rearrangement joins TRBV5-6 to TRBJ1-1; D unresolved. Germline lookup yields CDR1 SGHDT and CDR2 YYEEEE. V lost 0 bases, J lost 0 bases, and 3 bases lay in between. The CDR3 covers 13 residues.

V usage is TRBV5-1 and J usage is TRBJ2-5; D perhaps matches TRBD2 (5 bases). Germline V gene sequence: CDR1 SGHRS, CDR2 YFSETQ. Deletions cut 5 bases from V and 2 bases from J, with 10 bases between. The CDR3 runs 13 residues. CDR3 sequence reads: CASRGLQQETQYF. As DNA, the CDR3 is TGCGCCAGCAGAGGACTGCAACAAGAGACCCAGTACTTC.

The chain carries TRBV10-1 and TRBJ2-1, with a possible D match to TRBD2 (6 bases). Germline V gene sequence: CDR1 WNHNN, CDR2 SYGVQD (reference sequence). The CDR3 totals 13 residues. Trimming shortened V by 3 bases and J by 9 bases, and 12 bases separated the two germline ends. CDR3 region: CASSDPGVREQFF. The CDR3 nucleotides read TGCGCCAGCAGTGACCCGGGGGTTCGTGAGCAGTTCTTC.

This chain connects TRBV24-1 to TRBJ2-2, with D perhaps matching TRBD1 (5 bases). The CDR3 spans 16 residues. Germline V gives CDR1 KGHDR, CDR2 SFDVKD. V shed 3 bases and J shed 1 base, with 11 bases lying between them. The CDR3 DNA follows: TGTGCCACCAGTGATCCGCGACAGATGAACACCGGGGAGCTGTTTTTT. It specifies CATSDPRQMNTGELFF.

The gene calls are TRBV28 and TRBJ1-4; D is possibly TRBD1 (6 bases). V shed 4 bases and J shed 10 bases, with 19 bases lying between them. The CDR3 is 15 residues long. Germline CDR1 reads MDHEN; CDR2 reads SYDVKM. This CDR3 reads CASSSVPATGRKLFF. DNA of the CDR3: TGTGCCAGCAGTTCGGTCCCCGCGACAGGACGAAAACTGTTTTTT.

This clone was recorded a few times. The CDR3 here is CASSIGGGTASMNTEAFF. The DNA of the CDR3 is TGTGCCAGTAGTATAGGGGGCGGGACAGCCTCTATGAACACTGAAGCTTTCTTT. The rearrangement links TRBV19 to TRBJ1-1; 7 bases map to TRBD1. Germline CDR1 reads LNHDA; CDR2 reads SQIVND (reference sequence). The V gene end was trimmed by 1 base and the J gene end by 0 bases; junction bases not matched to a gene: 11. There are 18 residues in the CDR3.